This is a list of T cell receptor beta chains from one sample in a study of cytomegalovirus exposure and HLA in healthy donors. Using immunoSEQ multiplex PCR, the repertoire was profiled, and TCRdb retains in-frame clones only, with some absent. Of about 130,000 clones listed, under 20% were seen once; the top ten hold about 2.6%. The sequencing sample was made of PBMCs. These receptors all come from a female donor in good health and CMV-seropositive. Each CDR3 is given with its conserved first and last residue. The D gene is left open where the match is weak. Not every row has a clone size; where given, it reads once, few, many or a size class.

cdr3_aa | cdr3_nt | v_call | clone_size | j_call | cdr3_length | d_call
CASSKDRVGQETQYF | TGTGCTAGCAGCAAGGACAGGGTGGGCCAAGAGACCCAGTACTTC | TRBV7-7 | few | TRBJ2-5 | 15 | TRBD1
CASSLGGFGGYTF | TGTGCCAGCAGCTTAGGCGGGTTCGGTGGCTACACCTTC | TRBV13 | few | TRBJ1-2 | 13 | .
CASSQHLQLNTEAFF | TGCGCCAGCAGCCAACATTTACAGCTGAACACTGAAGCTTTCTTT | TRBV4-1 | . | TRBJ1-1 | 15 | .
CASSQVLLDRYNEQFF | TGCGCCAGCAGCCAAGTTCTCCTTGACAGGTACAATGAGCAGTTCTTC | TRBV4-1 | . | TRBJ2-1 | 16 | .
CASSLMGPSGGYEQYF | TGTGCCAGCAGCTTAATGGGGCCTAGCGGGGGATACGAGCAGTACTTC | TRBV11-2 | . | TRBJ2-7 | 16 | TRBD2
CASSPGSYEQYF | TGTGCCAGCTCACCCGGGTCCTACGAGCAGTACTTC | TRBV18 | once | TRBJ2-7 | 12 | .
CASSELRTGLYGYTF | TGTGCCAGCAGTGAACTAAGGACAGGACTCTATGGCTACACCTTC | TRBV2 | . | TRBJ1-2 | 15 | TRBD1
CASSYEKNAAYTDTQYF | TGTGCCAGCAGTTATGAAAAAAACGCAGCGTACACAGATACGCAGTATTTT | TRBV27 | few | TRBJ2-3 | 17 | .
CASSLDAGGTDTQYF | TGTGCCAGCAGCTTAGATGCGGGAGGGACAGATACGCAGTATTTT | TRBV7-2 | medium-sized | TRBJ2-3 | 15 | TRBD2
CASSVGDRNTEAFF | TGTGCCAGCAGCGTAGGGGACAGGAACACTGAAGCTTTCTTT | TRBV9 | . | TRBJ1-1 | 14 | TRBD1
CASSVGQGYGYTF | TGTGCCAGCAGCGTAGGGCAGGGCTATGGCTACACCTTC | TRBV9 | . | TRBJ1-2 | 13 | .
CASSVVSGDYTEAFF | TGTGCCAGCAGCGTAGTATCCGGGGACTACACTGAAGCTTTCTTT | TRBV9 | few | TRBJ1-1 | 15 | .
CASSLAGQGANQPQHF | TGTGCCAGCAGCTTGGCGGGACAGGGGGCGAATCAGCCCCAGCATTTT | TRBV5-6 | . | TRBJ1-5 | 16 | TRBD1
CASSQDTGTQYF | TGCGCCAGCAGCCAAGATACGGGGACCCAGTACTTC | TRBV4-3 | . | TRBJ2-5 | 12 | .
CASSLRQEGETQYF | TGTGCCAGCAGCTTACGACAGGAAGGGGAGACCCAGTACTTC | TRBV7-8 | few | TRBJ2-5 | 14 | .
CASSLRTSGASDTQYF | TGCGCCAGCAGCCTTCGGACTAGCGGGGCCTCAGATACGCAGTATTTT | TRBV4-1 | . | TRBJ2-3 | 16 | TRBD2